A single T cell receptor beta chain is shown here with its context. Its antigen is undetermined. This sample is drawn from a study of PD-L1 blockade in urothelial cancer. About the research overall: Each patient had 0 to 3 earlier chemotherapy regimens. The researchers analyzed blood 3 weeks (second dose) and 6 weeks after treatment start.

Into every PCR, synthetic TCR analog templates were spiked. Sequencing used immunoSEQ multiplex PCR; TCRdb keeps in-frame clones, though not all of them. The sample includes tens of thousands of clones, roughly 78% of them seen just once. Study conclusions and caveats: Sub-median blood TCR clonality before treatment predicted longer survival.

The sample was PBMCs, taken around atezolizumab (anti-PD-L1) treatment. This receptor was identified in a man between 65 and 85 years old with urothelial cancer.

CDR3 amino acids: CASSVDYGANVLTF. CDR3 in DNA: TGTGCCAGCAGCGTAGACTACGGGGCCAACGTCCTGACTTTC. The chain carries TRBV9 and TRBJ2-6; D unresolved. The CDR3 loop spans 14 amino acids. V lost 0 bases and J lost 4, with 5 bases in between. Per germline, CDR1 SGDLS and CDR2 YYNGEE. Using reference TRBV9 and TRBJ2-6 for the parts outside the CDR3, the full variable domain is DSGVTQTPKHLITATGQRVTLRCSPRSGDLSVYWYQQSLDQGLQFLIQYYNGEERAKGNILERFSAQQFPDLHSELNLSSLELGDSALYFCASSVDYGANVLTFGAGSRLTVL.